Following are 8 T cell receptor beta chains from one sample sequenced in a study of human T cells and chemical hapten exposure (dated by TCRdb to the early 2020s). Library construction relied on RACE. TCRdb names NextSeq 500 as the instrument used. TCRdb ran its own pipeline on the public reads, namely fastp trimming at Q25 and MiXCR clone calling, and kept in-frame beta chains. Rows with a matching CDR3 protein are joined into one entry that keeps the most common DNA and genes. The sample table shows 35,000 to 45,000 distinct CDR3 sequences, and around an eighth are seen once. Clones ranked in the top ten supply about 6% of the sample. The time point label on this specimen signifies: pre-sensitization, week 0. The sample's treatment or condition label is to be understood as: therapeutic diphenylcyclopropenone sensitization with weekly scalp DPC. Specimen: whole blood, collected in connection with sensitization to the hapten diphenylcyclopropenone (DPC). Source of these receptors: a woman in her 30s with alopecia areata. Some clones in this sample may be carry-over from other donors' samples.

The chain recombines TRBV28 with TRBJ2-7; 14 bases match TRBD2. Germline CDR1 MDHEN, CDR2 SYDVKM. This CDR3 has 15 residues. V shed 5 bases and J 2 bases; nucleotides not matched to a gene: 2. CDR3 sequence reads: CASSAGLAGAYEQYF. The CDR3 DNA sequence: TGTGCCAGCAGTGCGGGACTAGCGGGAGCCTACGAGCAGTACTTC.

The chain carries TRBV29-1 and TRBJ1-2, with D perhaps TRBD1 (5 bases). CDR1 SQVTM and CDR2 ANQGSEA come from the germline V gene. Trimming shortened V by 6 bases and J by 4 bases, and 12 bases separated the two germline ends. The CDR3 has 12 amino acids. CDR3: CSVGLGGYGYTF. The CDR3 nucleotides are TGCAGCGTGGGACTGGGCGGCTATGGCTACACCTTC.

This clonotype has a count of ten or more. This chain joins TRBV7-2 and TRBJ1-2; maybe TRBD1 (6 bases). The germline V and J ends were trimmed by 5 bases and 5 bases, with 15 bases remaining between them. The CDR3 length is 14 residues. In germline, CDR1 is SGHTA, CDR2 FQGNSA. The CDR3 DNA sequence: TGTGCCAGCAGCAACGAGGACAGTTTGTATGGCTACACCTTC. Translated, it gives CASSNEDSLYGYTF.

This clonotype was recorded at least ten times. V usage is TRBV5-1 and J usage is TRBJ2-1; TRBD2 aligns across 9 bases. This CDR3 comprises 16 residues. J lost 3 bases, V lost 3 bases, and 7 bases had no gene match. The germline gives CDR1 SGHRS, CDR2 YFSETQ. The CDR3 DNA follows: TGCGCCAGCAGCTCTGGGCGGGAGGGATACTACAATGAGCAGTTCTTC. Protein: CASSSGREGYYNEQFF. Combining the CDR3 with reference TRBV5-1 and TRBJ2-1 gives the whole variable domain KAGVTQTPRYLIKTRGQQVTLSCSPISGHRSVSWYQQTPGQGLQFLFEYFSETQRNKGNFPGRFSGRQFSNSRSEMNVSTLELGDSALYLCASSSGREGYYNEQFFGPGTRLTVL.

Regarding this clonotype: At one end the junction does not follow the germline gene, possibly because of a read error. The chain combines TRBV7-7 with TRBJ2-7, with unresolved D. This CDR3 has 13 amino acids. The germline gives CDR1 SSHAT, CDR2 FNYEAQ (reference sequence). The CDR3 DNA reads TGTGCTAGCAGCTTATCCGTGGACCACGAGCAGTACTTC. Protein sequence: CASSLSVDHEQYF.

This clonotype showed up just a few times. The CDR3 DNA is TGTGCCAGCAGCGATAGAAACCTCCCAGAGACCCAGTACTTC. The encoded protein is CASSDRNLPETQYF. The genes are TRBV7-2 and TRBJ2-5; D gene uncertain. This CDR3 is 14 amino acids long. Germline lookup yields CDR1 SGHTA and CDR2 FQGNSA. Between the trimmed V and J ends, which lost 5 bases and 4 bases, there was a span of 14 bases.

This clonotype was recorded at least ten times. The rearrangement uses TRBV6-2 or TRBV6-3 and TRBJ2-7, with TRBD2 identical over 9 bases. The CDR3 length is 14 residues. V shed 6 bases, J shed 2 bases, and the junction held 5 bases outside the gene matches. Germline CDR1 and CDR2: MNHEY and SVGEGT. The CDR3 DNA is TGTGCCAGCAGCCCGGGACTAGCCACCTACGAGCAGTACTTC. It encodes CASSPGLATYEQYF.

J is TRBJ2-5 and V is TRBV18; TRBD1 aligns across 8 bases. Germline assignment: CDR1 KGHSH and CDR2 LQKENI. The CDR3 is made up of 15 amino acids. The V and J ends lost 1 base and 1 base, in that order; junction bases with no gene match: 2. The CDR3 spells CASSPRQGSQETQYF. In DNA form, the CDR3 reads TGTGCCAGCTCACCACGACAGGGGTCCCAAGAGACCCAGTACTTC.